One TCR beta chain is described in this entry. Its antigen is undetermined. The CDR3 consists of 15 residues. V dropped 0 bases and J dropped 1 base, with 8 bases sitting between them. The germline gives CDR1 SGHRS, CDR2 YFSETQ. These data originate in a study of cytomegalovirus exposure and HLA in healthy donors. Notes on the study in general: Later analysis showed TCR association rates varying by HLA locus, highest for DRB1 and lowest for HLA-C. Among the CMV-associated chains, three were confirmed in vitro as specific for CMV antigens. There were several of the most significant clusters that appeared linked to common viral pathogens in a later analysis.

PCR primers comprised 60 Vbeta and 13 Jbeta primers. Libraries were prepared by immunoSEQ multiplex PCR; TCRdb keeps only in-frame clonotypes and omits some of them. This sample carries 95,000 to 150,000 clones, roughly 14% of them seen once, and the ten largest clones take under 2.5%. J is TRBJ2-1 and V is TRBV5-1; possibly TRBD2 for D (6 bases). This TCR was recovered from a woman in her late teens or twenties in good health and CMV-seronegative. Input material: PBMCs. CDR3: CASSLDLASYNEQFF. CDR3 bases: TGCGCCAGCAGCTTGGATCTAGCGTCCTACAATGAGCAGTTCTTC.